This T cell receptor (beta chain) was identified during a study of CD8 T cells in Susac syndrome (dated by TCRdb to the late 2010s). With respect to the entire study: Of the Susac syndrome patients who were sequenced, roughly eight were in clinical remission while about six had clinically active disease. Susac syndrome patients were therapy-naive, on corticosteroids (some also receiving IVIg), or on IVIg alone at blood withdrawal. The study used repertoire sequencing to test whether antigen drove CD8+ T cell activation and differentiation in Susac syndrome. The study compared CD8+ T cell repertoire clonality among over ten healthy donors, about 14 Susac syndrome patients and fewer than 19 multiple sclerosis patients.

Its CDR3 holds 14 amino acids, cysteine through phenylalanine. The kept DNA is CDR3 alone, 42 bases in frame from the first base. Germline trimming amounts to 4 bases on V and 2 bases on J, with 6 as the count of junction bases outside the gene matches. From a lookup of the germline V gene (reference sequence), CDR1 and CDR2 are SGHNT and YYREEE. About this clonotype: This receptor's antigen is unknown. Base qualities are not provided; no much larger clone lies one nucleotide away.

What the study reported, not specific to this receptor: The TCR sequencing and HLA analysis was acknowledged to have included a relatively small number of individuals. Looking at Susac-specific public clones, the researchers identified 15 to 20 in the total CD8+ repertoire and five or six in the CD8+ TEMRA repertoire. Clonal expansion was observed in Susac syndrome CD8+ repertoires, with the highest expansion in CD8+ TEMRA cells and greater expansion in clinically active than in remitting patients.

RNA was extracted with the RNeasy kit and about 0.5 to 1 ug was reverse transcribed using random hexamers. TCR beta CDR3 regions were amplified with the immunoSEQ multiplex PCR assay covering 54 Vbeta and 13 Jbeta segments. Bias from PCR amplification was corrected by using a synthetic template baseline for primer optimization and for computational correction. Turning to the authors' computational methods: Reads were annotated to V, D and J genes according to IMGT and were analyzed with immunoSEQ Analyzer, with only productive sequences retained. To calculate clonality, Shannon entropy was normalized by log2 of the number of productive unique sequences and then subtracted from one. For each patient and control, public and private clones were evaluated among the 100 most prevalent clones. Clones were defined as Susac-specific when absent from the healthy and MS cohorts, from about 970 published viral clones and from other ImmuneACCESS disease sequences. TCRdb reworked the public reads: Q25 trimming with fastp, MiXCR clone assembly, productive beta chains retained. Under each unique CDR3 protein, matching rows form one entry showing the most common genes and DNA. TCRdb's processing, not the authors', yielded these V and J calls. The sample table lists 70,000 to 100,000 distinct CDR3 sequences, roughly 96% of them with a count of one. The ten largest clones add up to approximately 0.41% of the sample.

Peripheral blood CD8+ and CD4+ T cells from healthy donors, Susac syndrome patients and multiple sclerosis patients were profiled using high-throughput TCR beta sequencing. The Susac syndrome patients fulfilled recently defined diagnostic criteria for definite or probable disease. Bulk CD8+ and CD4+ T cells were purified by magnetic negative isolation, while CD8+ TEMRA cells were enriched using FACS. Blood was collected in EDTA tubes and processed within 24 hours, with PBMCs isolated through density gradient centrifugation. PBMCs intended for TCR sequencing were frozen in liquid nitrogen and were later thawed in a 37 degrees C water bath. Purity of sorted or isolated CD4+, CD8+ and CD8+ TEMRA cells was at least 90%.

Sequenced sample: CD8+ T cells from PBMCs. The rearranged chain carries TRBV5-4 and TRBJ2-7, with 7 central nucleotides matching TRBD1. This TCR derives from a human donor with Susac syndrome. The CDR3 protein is CASSVETGTYEQYF. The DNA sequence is TGTGCCAGCAGCGTGGAGACAGGGACCTACGAGCAGTACTTC.